This TCR beta chain was captured by sequencing in a study of T cells in women clearing cervical HPV infection. Prevalent HPV16 infections were excluded; only incident single HPV16 infections included. On this clone itself: Read coverage stops 3 residues before the CDR3 terminus; the germline J gene supplies the remainder. The sample holds other DNA sequences that translate to the same CDR3.

Measured with immunoSEQ multiplex PCR; TCRdb has only the in-frame clones, and not every one. Its listing shows around 28,000 clones. Germline CDR1 and CDR2: DFQATT and SNEGSKA (reference sequence). The CDR3 sequence is 15 residues long. J gave up 4 bases and V 7 bases, and 15 bases lay outside the gene matches. Specimen: blood buffy coat. The chain links TRBV20-1 to TRBJ1-2; 7 nucleotides line up with TRBD1. This TCR derives from a woman aged 18 to 75 with a cervical HPV16 infection that either progressed to CIN3+ or cleared (not recorded which). The sequenced CDR3 bases are TGCAGTGGCGACAGGGACGGGAGAATAGGCTATGGC. It encodes CSGDRDGRIGYG. The full CDR3 reads CSGDRDGRIGYGYTF.